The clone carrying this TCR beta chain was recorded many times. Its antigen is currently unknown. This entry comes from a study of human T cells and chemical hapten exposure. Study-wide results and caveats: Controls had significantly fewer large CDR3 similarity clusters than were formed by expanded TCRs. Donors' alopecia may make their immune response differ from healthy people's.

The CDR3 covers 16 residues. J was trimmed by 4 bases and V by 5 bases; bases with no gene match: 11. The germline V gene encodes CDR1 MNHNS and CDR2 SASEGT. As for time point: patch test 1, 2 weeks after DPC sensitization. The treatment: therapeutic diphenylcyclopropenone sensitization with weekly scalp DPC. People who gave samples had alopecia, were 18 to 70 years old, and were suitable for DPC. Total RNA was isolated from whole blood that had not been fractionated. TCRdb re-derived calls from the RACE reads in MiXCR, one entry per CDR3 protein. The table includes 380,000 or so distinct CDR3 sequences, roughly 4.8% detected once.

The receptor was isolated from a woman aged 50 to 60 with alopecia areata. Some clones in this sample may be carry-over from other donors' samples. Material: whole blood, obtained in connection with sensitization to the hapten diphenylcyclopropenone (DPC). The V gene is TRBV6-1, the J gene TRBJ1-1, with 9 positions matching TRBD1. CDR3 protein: CASSFKPGQGGTEAFF. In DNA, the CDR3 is TGTGCCAGCAGTTTTAAACCGGGACAGGGTGGCACTGAAGCTTTCTTT.